The sequence of this T cell receptor (beta chain) was determined in a study of CD8+CD57+ T cells in acquired aplastic anemia. For the study at large: 3.2 ug was the average amount of DNA from sorted CD4+ and CD8+ cells. The study obtained 9 million to 13 million reads on average for CD4+ cells from healthy donors.

The V gene's germline CDR1 is SNHLY and CDR2 FYNNEI. There are 14 residues in the CDR3. V lost 3 bases to trimming and J lost 9 bases, with 12 bases between them. Notes on the study in general: Over 25 shared CD8+ CDR3s appeared highly expressed within patients' immunodominant clones.

Profiling of TCR beta VDJ combinations and CDR3 sequences used genomic DNA as template. TCRdb reprocessed the reads with MiXCR, giving one entry per CDR3 protein. The table lists some 220,000 distinct CDR3 sequences, approximately 35% of them singletons. In the case of this clonotype: Its antigen is unknown.

The chain has TRBV2 and TRBJ1-6; tentatively, D is TRBD1 (6 bases). Material: sorted CD4+, CD8+, or CD8+CD57+ T cells (not recorded which) from PBMCs. This receptor was identified in a human donor in good health, serving as a control. The CDR3: CASSDDRRRSPLHF. CDR3 coding DNA: TGTGCCAGCAGTGATGACAGGAGGCGTTCACCCCTCCACTTT. The complete variable domain, with remaining parts taken from reference TRBV2 and TRBJ1-6, reads EPEVTQTPSHQVTQMGQEVILRCVPISNHLYFYWYRQILGQKVEFLVSFYNNEISEKSEIFDDQFSVERPDGSNFTLKIRSTKLEDSAMYFCASSDDRRRSPLHFGNGTRLTVT.